The rows below give T cell receptor beta chains drawn from one sample of a study of blood T cells in healthy people across ages. TCRdb used MiXCR to reprocess the 5' RACE reads, holding one entry per CDR3 protein. In the table there are approximately 690,000 distinct CDR3 sequences, approximately 50% of which are singletons. Sequencing was done on a sample of blood. The receptors shown here come from a man aged 60 to 69 in good health. Both conserved end residues are part of each CDR3. A D gene is named only where the DNA matches it firmly. For some rows the clone size is stated as once, few or many, or as a class when expanded; others skip it.

CDR3aa	CDR3nt	d_gene	v_gene	j_gene	len	abundance
CASSQGAENIQYF	TGTGCCAGCAGCCAGGGGGCGGAAAACATTCAGTACTTC	-	TRBV3-1	TRBJ2-4	13	-
CGVHEGEKLFF	TGCGGCGTTCACGAGGGTGAAAAACTGTTTTTT	-	TRBV29-1	TRBJ1-4	11	-
CSAATGQLQETQFF	TGCAGTGCCGCAACGGGACAGCTACAAGAGACCCAGTTCTTC	TRBD1	TRBV20-1	TRBJ2-1	14	-
CASSPLYGDEQYF	TGTGCCAGCTCACCACTGTATGGAGACGAGCAGTACTTC	-	TRBV18	TRBJ2-7	13	-
CASSRGRASYSEQYF	TGTGCCAGCAGCCGAGGCAGGGCCTCCTACAGTGAGCAGTACTTC	-	TRBV2	TRBJ2-7	15	-
CSVQRGGETQYF	TGCAGCGTTCAGCGGGGTGGTGAGACCCAGTACTTC	TRBD2	TRBV29-1	TRBJ2-5	12	-
CSARDEGGRGTDTQYF	TGCAGTGCTAGAGATGAGGGGGGGCGGGGCACAGATACGCAGTATTTT	-	TRBV20-1	TRBJ2-3	16	-
CASSQDGPNRAHTF	TGTGCCAGCAGCCAAGACGGGCCGAACAGGGCGCACACCTTC	-	TRBV4-2	TRBJ1-2	14	-
CSANRGANVLTF	TGCAGTGCCAACCGGGGGGCCAACGTCCTGACTTTC	-	TRBV20-1	TRBJ2-6	12	-
CASSYSSPSGGYDNEQFF	TGTGCCAGCAGTTACTCGAGTCCTAGCGGGGGGTACGACAATGAGCAGTTCTTC	TRBD2	TRBV6-5	TRBJ2-1	18	-
CARAEGPGYEQYF	TGTGCTCGGGCGGAGGGACCCGGGTACGAGCAGTACTTC	-	TRBV10-3	TRBJ2-7	13	few
CASSFSGTSNEKLFF	TGTGCCAGCAGCTTCTCCGGGACAAGCAATGAAAAACTGTTTTTT	-	TRBV5-6	TRBJ1-4	15	-
CASGTEGGYNEQFF	TGCGCCAGCGGGACGGAGGGGGGCTATAATGAGCAGTTCTTC	-	TRBV5-1	TRBJ2-1	14	few
CASSGGAVSNEQFF	TGTGCCAGCAGTGGGGGGGCAGTGAGCAATGAGCAGTTCTTC	-	TRBV11-2	TRBJ2-1	14	once
CASSLGPGQGVNEQYF	TGCGCCAGCAGCTTGGGACCGGGACAGGGGGTGAATGAGCAGTACTTC	TRBD1	TRBV5-1	TRBJ2-7	16	-
CASSDTSGAYNEQFF	TGTGCCAGCAGCGACACTAGCGGGGCCTACAATGAGCAGTTCTTC	TRBD2	TRBV7-2	TRBJ2-1	15	-
CSVEGLAGGINEQFF	TGCAGCGTTGAAGGGCTAGCGGGGGGGATAAATGAGCAGTTCTTC	TRBD2	TRBV29-1	TRBJ2-1	15	few